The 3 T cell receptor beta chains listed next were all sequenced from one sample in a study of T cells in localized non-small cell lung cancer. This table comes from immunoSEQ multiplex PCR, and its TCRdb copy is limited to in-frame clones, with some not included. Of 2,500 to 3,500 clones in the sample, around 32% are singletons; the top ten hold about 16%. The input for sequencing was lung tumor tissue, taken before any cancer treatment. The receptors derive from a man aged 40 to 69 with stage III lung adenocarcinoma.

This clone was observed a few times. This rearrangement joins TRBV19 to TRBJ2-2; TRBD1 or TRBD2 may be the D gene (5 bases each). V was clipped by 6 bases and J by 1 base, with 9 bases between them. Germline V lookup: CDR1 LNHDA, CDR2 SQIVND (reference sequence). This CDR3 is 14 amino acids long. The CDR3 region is CASSGAVNTGELFF. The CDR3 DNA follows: TGTGCCAGTAGCGGGGCGGTGAACACCGGGGAGCTGTTTTTT. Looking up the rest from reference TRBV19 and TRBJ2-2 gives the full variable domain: DGGITQSPKYLFRKEGQNVTLSCEQNLNHDAMYWYRQDPGQGLRLIYYSQIVNDFQKGDIAEGYSVSREKKESFPLTVTSAQKNPTAFYLCASSGAVNTGELFFGEGSRLTVL.

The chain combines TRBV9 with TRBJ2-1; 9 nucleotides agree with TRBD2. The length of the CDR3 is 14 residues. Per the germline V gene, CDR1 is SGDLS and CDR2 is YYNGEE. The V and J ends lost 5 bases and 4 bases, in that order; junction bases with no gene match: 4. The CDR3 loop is CASSEAGGYNEQFF. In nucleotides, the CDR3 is TGTGCCAGCAGTGAAGCGGGGGGATACAATGAGCAGTTCTTC.

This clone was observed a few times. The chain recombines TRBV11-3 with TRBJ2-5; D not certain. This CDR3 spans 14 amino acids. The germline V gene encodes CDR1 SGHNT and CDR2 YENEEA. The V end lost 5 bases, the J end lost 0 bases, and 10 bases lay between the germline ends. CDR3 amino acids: CASSEARYQETQYF. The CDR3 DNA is TGTGCCAGCAGCGAGGCGAGGTACCAAGAGACCCAGTACTTC.